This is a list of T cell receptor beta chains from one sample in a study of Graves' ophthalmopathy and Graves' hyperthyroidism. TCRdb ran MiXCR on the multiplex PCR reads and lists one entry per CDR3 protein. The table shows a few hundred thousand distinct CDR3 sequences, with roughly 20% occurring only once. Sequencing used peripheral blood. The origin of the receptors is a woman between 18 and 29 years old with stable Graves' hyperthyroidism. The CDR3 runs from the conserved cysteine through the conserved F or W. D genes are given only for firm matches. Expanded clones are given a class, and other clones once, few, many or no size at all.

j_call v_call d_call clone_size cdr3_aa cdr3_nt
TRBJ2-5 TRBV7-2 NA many CASSRTALQETQYF TGTGCCAGCAGCCGTACGGCCCTCCAAGAGACCCAGTACTTC
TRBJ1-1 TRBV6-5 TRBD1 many CASSMDRDHTEAFF TGTGCCAGCAGTATGGACAGGGACCACACTGAAGCTTTCTTT
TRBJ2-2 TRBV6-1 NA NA CASSPDITNTGELFF TGTGCCAGCAGCCCGGACATTACGAACACCGGGGAGCTGTTTTTT
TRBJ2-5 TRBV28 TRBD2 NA CASSLSRLAGLQETQYF TGTGCCAGCAGTTTATCCCGACTAGCGGGCCTCCAAGAGACCCAGTACTTC
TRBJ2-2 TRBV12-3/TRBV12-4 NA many CASSFASIGTGELFF TGTGCCAGCAGTTTTGCCAGCATCGGTACCGGGGAGCTGTTTTTT
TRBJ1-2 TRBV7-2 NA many CASSLAGVDGGYTF TGTGCCAGCAGCTTAGCAGGGGTCGATGGTGGCTACACCTTC
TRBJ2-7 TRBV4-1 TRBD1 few CASSIGQADEQYF TGCGCCAGCAGCATTGGACAGGCAGACGAGCAATACTTC
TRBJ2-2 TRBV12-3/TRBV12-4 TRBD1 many CASTPGGNTGELFF TGTGCCAGCACCCCAGGGGGGAACACCGGGGAGCTGTTTTTT
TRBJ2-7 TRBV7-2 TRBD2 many CASRNSGRGYEQYF TGTGCCAGCAGGAATAGCGGGAGGGGATACGAGCAGTACTTC
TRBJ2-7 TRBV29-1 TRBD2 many CSVRGGRGRAWEQYF TGCAGCGTACGTGGGGGGCGCGGGAGGGCTTGGGAGCAGTACTTC
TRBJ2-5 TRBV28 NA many CASSLRTVQETQYF TGTGCCAGCAGTCTTCGGACGGTCCAAGAGACCCAGTACTTC
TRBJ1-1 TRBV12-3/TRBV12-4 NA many CASSLALQGNTEAFF TGTGCCAGCAGTTTAGCCCTACAGGGGAACACTGAAGCTTTCTTT
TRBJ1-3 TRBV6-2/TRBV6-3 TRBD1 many CASSPAGTATVTIYF TGTGCCAGCAGTCCGGCCGGGACAGCGACCGTCACCATATATTTT
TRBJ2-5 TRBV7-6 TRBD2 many CASCLYGRAAETQYF TGTGCCAGCTGCCTATACGGGAGGGCAGCAGAGACCCAGTACTTC
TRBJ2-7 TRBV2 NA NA CTSSRGLEVYEQYF TGTACCAGCAGTAGGGGCCTAGAGGTCTACGAGCAGTACTTC
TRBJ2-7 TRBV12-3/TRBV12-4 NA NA CASSLIWSGQSSYEQYF TGTGCCAGCAGTTTAATTTGGTCCGGTCAGTCCTCCTACGAGCAGTACTTC
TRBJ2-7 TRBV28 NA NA CASSSHTGTLTIYEQYF TGTGCCAGCAGTAGCCACACGGGCACACTTACTATCTACGAGCAGTACTTC
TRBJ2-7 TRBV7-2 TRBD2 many CASSFSGIPKQYF TGTGCCAGCAGCTTCAGCGGGATCCCTAAGCAGTACTTC
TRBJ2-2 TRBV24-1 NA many CATRALTNTGELFF TGTGCCACCAGGGCTTTAACGAACACCGGGGAGCTGTTTTTT
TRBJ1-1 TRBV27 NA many CASSLGPGYNTEAFF TGTGCCAGCAGTTTAGGGCCGGGGTATAACACTGAAGCTTTCTTT
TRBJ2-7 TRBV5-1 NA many CASSLVARTDEQYF TGCGCCAGCAGCTTGGTAGCGAGAACGGACGAGCAGTACTTC
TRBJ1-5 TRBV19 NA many CASSILLRGNQPQHF TGTGCCAGTAGTATATTATTAAGGGGTAATCAGCCCCAGCATTTT
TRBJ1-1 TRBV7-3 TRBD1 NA CASSLWGVGQGDTEAFF TGTGCCAGCAGCTTATGGGGGGTGGGACAGGGGGACACTGAAGCCTTCTTT
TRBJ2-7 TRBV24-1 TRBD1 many CATSDPGTGNEQYF TGTGCCACCAGTGATCCCGGGACAGGGAACGAGCAGTACTTC
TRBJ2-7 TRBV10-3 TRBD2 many CAISDIAGDYEQYF TGTGCCATCAGTGATATAGCGGGAGACTACGAGCAGTACTTC
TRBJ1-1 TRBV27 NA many CASSPRGGRTLNTEAFF TGTGCCAGCAGCCCCCGAGGGGGGCGGACTTTGAACACTGAAGCTTTCTTT
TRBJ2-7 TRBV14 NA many CASSQDLLEGSYEQYF TGTGCCAGCAGCCAAGATCTGCTGGAGGGTTCCTACGAGCAGTACTTC
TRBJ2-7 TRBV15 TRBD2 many CATSESTGLRHSYEQYF TGTGCCACCAGCGAAAGTACGGGACTACGACACTCCTACGAGCAGTACTTC
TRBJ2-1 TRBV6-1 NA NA CASSELLGGNEQFF TGTGCCAGCAGTGAACTACTAGGTGGCAATGAGCAGTTCTTC
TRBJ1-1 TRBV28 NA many CASSKSVGTEAFF TGTGCCAGCAGTAAGAGTGTAGGCACTGAAGCTTTCTTT
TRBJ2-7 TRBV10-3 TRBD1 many CAISDPDRGNEQYF TGTGCCATCAGTGACCCGGACAGGGGTAACGAGCAGTACTTC
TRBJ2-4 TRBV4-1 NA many CASSQEKAARQNIQYF TGCGCCAGCAGCCAAGAGAAGGCGGCCAGACAAAACATTCAGTACTTC
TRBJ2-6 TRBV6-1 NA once CASSAQSYGANVLTF TGTGCCAGCAGTGCCCAGAGCTATGGGGCCAACGTTCTGACTTTC
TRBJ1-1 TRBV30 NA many CAWGRNIEAFF TGTGCCTGGGGGCGAAATATTGAAGCTTTCTTT
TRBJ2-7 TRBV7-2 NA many CASSLAGQIPSYEQYF TGTGCCAGCAGCTTAGCGGGCCAAATACCCTCCTACGAGCAGTACTTC
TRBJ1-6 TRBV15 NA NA CATSRDPLSPLHF TGTGCCACCAGCAGAGACCCCCTATCACCCCTCCACTTT
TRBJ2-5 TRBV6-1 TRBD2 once CASSASAGGPGETQYF TGTGCCAGCAGTGCATCAGCGGGGGGGCCCGGGGAGACCCAGTACTTC
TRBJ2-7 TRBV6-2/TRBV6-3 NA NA CASRGTGPSYEQYF TGTGCCAGCAGAGGGACGGGGCCCTCCTACGAGCAGTACTTC
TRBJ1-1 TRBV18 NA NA CASSRETVSNTEAFF TGTGCCAGCTCACGGGAGACAGTGTCGAACACTGAAGCTTTCTTT
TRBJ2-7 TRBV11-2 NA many CASSSQLAQYF TGTGCCAGCAGCTCCCAACTAGCGCAGTACTTC
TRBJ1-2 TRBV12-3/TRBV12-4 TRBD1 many CASSFRDRGGYTF TGTGCCAGCAGTTTCCGGGACAGGGGTGGCTACACCTTC
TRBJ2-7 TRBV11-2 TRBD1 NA CASSHPGTGEDYEQYF TGTGCCAGCAGCCACCCGGGGACAGGGGAAGACTACGAGCAGTACTTC
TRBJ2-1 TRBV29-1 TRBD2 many CSVEGLATYNEQFF TGCAGCGTTGAGGGACTAGCGACCTACAATGAGCAGTTCTTC
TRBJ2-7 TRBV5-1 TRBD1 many CASRTTGAYEQYF TGCGCCAGCAGAACCACAGGGGCCTACGAGCAGTACTTC
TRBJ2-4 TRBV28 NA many CASSLFAVGGTKNIQYF TGTGCCAGCAGTTTATTCGCCGTCGGTGGAACCAAAAACATTCAGTACTTC
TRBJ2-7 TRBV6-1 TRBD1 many CATRPGTEDYEQYF TGTGCCACCCGGCCCGGGACAGAGGACTACGAGCAGTACTTC
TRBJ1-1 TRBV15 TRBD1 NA CATEDRANTEAFF TGTGCCACCGAGGACAGGGCTAACACTGAAGCTTTCTTT
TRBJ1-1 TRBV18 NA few CASSLTPDHTEAFF TGTGCCAGCTCACTTACACCCGACCACACTGAAGCTTTCTTT
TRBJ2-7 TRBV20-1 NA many CSASIQRPTYEQYF TGCAGTGCTAGCATCCAGCGGCCTACCTACGAGCAGTACTTC
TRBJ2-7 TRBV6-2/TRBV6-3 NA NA CASSSRRGASEQYF TGTGCCAGCAGCTCGAGGCGGGGCGCTTCCGAGCAGTACTTC
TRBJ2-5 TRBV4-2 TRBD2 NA CASSQVLAGAQETQYF TGTGCCAGCAGCCAAGTCCTAGCGGGGGCCCAAGAGACCCAGTACTTC
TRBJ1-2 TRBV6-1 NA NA CASTAGNYGYTF TGTGCCAGCACCGCAGGGAATTATGGCTACACCTTC
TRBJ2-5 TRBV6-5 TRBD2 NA CASSYSGLVGGETQYF TGTGCCAGCAGTTACTCGGGACTAGTAGGAGGAGAGACCCAGTACTTC